This record covers a single T cell receptor beta chain. Antigen: not known. The library came from three nested PCR rounds adapted from ARM-PCR protocols. TCRdb fed the multiplex PCR reads into MiXCR, producing one record per CDR3 protein. The repertoire consists of under 150,000 distinct CDR3 sequences, with 60% to 70% occurring once and the leading ten covering roughly 18%. The template was RNA from unsorted bulk tissue. Germline values: CDR1 SEHNR, CDR2 FQNEAQ (reference sequence). The CDR3 sequence is 18 residues long. V shed 0 bases, J shed 4 bases, and the junction held 12 bases outside the gene matches. This sample is drawn from a study of tumor and adjacent non-tumor tissue in lung cancer. Study-wide context: Aged about 31 to 80 years, patients included 10 men and a handful of women with stage I to III disease. On average, productive TCRbeta reads reached 4 million to 5 million per sample.

Whole-study results and caveats: In normal lung, the top 100 clones were significantly more dominant than in tumor.

The J gene is TRBJ2-4, the V gene TRBV7-9; TRBD1 agrees at 7 bases. Sequencing used lung tumor tissue. The sequence was obtained from a man aged 55 to 70 with small cell lung cancer. The CDR3, as DNA: TGTGCCAGCAGCTTAGCGCGTGTACATGGGGACAGAAAAAACATTCAGTACTTC. Its translation is CASSLARVHGDRKNIQYF.